The clone carrying this TCR beta chain was counted once. The antigen is not known. This sample was taken from a study of T cell responses to AZD1222 COVID-19 vaccine. Overall study results and limits: At baseline, just 6 or 7 AZD1222 recipients tested seropositive. Clonal diversity may have been underestimated, and the donors were mostly white British, with more females than males. Spike-specific TCR breadth rose after two AZD1222 doses, and depth rose as well.

Germline V lookup: CDR1 LNHDA, CDR2 SQIVND (reference sequence). The CDR3 contains 18 residues. The V end was cut by 3 bases, the J end by 3 bases, with 20 bases between. Produced via immunoSEQ multiplex PCR; TCRdb's table is partial and in-frame only. The sample has about 140,000 clones; approximately 89% are singletons. The J gene is TRBJ2-2, the V gene TRBV19; D not certain. The source was peripheral blood, collected on day 0 of AZD1222 vaccination. This sequence originates from an adult in good health. CDR3 DNA: TGTGCCAGTAGTATTGTGATTGTCCGAGGCATACACACCGGGGAGCTGTTTTTT. Translated, it gives CASSIVIVRGIHTGELFF.